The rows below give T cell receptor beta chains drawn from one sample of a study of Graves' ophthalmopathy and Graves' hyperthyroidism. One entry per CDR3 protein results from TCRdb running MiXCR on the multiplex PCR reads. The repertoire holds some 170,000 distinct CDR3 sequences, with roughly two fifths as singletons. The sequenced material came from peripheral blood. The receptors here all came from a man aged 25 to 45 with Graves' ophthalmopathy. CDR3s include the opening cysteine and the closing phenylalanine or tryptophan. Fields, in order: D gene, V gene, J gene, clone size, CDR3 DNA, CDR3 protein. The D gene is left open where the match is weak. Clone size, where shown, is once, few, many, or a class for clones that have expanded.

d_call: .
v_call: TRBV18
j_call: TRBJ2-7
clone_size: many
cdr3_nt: TGTGCCAGCTCACCTAGCACGCTGGACCCCTACGAGCAGTACTTC
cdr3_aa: CASSPSTLDPYEQYF

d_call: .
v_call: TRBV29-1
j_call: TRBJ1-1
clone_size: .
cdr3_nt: TGCAGCGCCGCCCTAGGAAGGGACACTGAAGCTTTCTTT
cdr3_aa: CSAALGRDTEAFF

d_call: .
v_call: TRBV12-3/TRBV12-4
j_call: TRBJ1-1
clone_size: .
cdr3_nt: TGTGCCAGCAGTTTACGGGGAAAGGGGGGCGCTGAAGCTTTCTTT
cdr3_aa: CASSLRGKGGAEAFF

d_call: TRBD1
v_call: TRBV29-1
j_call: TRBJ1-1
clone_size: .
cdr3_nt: TGCAGCGTGAACAGGGGGGGGACTGAAGCTTTCTTT
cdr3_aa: CSVNRGGTEAFF

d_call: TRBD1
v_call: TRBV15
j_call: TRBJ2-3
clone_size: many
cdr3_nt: TGTGCCACCAGCAGTAAGGGACAGGCGACAGATACGCAGTATTTT
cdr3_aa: CATSSKGQATDTQYF

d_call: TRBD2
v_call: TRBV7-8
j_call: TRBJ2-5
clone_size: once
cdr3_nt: TGTGCCAGCAGCTTAGCGCGCGCGGGACTAGCGGAGACCCAGTACTTC
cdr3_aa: CASSLARAGLAETQYF

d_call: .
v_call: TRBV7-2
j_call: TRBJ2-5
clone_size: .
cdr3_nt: TGTGCCAGCAGCTTAGAACCCGCAGCGGAGACCCAGTACTTC
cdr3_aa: CASSLEPAAETQYF

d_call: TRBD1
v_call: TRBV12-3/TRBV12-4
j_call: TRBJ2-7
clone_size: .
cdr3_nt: TGTGCCAGCAGGGGGTGGGGGACAGGGCGGTCCCACGAGCAGTACTTC
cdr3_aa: CASRGWGTGRSHEQYF

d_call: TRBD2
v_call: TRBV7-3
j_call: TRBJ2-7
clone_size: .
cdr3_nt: TGTGCCAGCAGCTTACCGCCGGGAGGGGAGCAGTACTTC
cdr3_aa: CASSLPPGGEQYF

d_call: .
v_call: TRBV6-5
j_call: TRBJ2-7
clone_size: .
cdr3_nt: TGTGCCAGCAGTTACTTGGGGGTCTCCTACGAGCAGTACTTC
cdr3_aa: CASSYLGVSYEQYF

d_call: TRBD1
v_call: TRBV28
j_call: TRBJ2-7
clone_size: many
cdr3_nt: TGTGCCAGCTCTCCTACAGGGGACTACGAGCAGTACTTC
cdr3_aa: CASSPTGDYEQYF

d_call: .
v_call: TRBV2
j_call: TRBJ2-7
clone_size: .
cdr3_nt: TGTGCCAGCGTCTACCGGGACACAAACTACGAGCAGTACTTC
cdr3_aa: CASVYRDTNYEQYF

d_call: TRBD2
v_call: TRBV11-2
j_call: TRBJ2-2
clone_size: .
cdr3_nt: TGTGCCAGCAGCTTATCTCCCGGGAGGGAACGCGGGGAGCTGTTTTTT
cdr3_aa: CASSLSPGRERGELFF

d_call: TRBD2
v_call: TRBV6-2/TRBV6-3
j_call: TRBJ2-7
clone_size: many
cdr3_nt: TGTGCCAGCAGTTACACTAGCGCAGGCTCCTACGAGCAGTACTTC
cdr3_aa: CASSYTSAGSYEQYF

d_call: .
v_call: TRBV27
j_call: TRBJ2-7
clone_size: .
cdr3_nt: TGTGCCAGCAGTCCGCTGGTCTTCGTTGGGGACGAGCAGTACTTC
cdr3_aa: CASSPLVFVGDEQYF

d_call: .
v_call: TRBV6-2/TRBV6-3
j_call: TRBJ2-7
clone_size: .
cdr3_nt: TGTGCCAGCAGTCCCTCCGGGACTCCTCAGTACTTC
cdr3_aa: CASSPSGTPQYF

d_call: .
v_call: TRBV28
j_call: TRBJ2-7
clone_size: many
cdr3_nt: TGTGCCATCGTACCCTCTACTGGGTTGGTAGGCTACGAGCAGTACTTC
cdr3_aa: CAIVPSTGLVGYEQYF

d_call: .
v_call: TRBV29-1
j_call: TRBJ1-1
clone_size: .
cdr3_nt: TGCAGCGTTGACCCGAACACTGAAGCTTTCTTT
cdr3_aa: CSVDPNTEAFF

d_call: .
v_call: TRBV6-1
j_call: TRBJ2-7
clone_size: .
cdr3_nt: TGTGCCAGCAGACCAGGGCCCTTAGCTAGGGAGTACTTC
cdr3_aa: CASRPGPLAREYF

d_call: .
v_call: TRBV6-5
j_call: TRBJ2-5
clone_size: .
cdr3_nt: TGTGCCAGCAGTTTTAGAATCCAGCAAGAGACCCAGTACTTC
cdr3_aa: CASSFRIQQETQYF

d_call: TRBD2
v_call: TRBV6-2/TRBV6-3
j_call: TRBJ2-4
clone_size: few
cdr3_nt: TGTGCCAGCAGTTACTTCACAGCGGGAGGAAACATTCAGTACTTC
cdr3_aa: CASSYFTAGGNIQYF

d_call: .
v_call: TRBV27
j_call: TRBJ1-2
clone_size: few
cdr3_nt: TGTGCCAGCCGAAAGGCCACAGTGGACTATGGCTACACCTTC
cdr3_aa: CASRKATVDYGYTF

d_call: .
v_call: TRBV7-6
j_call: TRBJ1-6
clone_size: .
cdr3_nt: TGTGCCAGCAGCTTAAGTTCCTCACCAGGCATACCCCTCCACTTT
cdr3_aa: CASSLSSSPGIPLHF